This T cell receptor (beta chain) was recorded in a study of blood T cell repertoires in COVID-19. Method: immunoSEQ multiplex PCR; TCRdb's copy keeps in-frame clones and lacks some. Of 330,000 or so clones in the sample, about 88% are singletons; the top ten hold over 1%. This CDR3 has 13 residues. V lost 5 bases and J lost 4, with 15 bases in between. Germline assignment: CDR1 SQVTM and CDR2 ANQGSEA. The source material was PBMCs or T cells enriched from blood (not recorded which). The receptor was isolated from a woman younger than 45 who had been exposed to COVID-19. The chain couples TRBV29-1 to TRBJ2-7; D is unresolved. The chain's CDR3 is CSVPGGSSYEQYF. The CDR3 DNA follows: TGCAGCGTTCCAGGTGGGTCTTCGTACGAGCAGTACTTC.